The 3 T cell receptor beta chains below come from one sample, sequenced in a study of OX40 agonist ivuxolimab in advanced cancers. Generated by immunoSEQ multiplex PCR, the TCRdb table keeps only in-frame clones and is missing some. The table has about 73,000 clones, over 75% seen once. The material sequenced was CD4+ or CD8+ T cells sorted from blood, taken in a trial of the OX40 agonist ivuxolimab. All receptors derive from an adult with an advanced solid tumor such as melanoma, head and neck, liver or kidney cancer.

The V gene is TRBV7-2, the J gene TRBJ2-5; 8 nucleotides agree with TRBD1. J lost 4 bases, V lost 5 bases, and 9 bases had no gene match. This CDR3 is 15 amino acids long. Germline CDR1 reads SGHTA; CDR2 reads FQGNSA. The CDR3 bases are TGTGCCAGCAGCCCAGGGGGCGCGCCCTTAGAGACCCAGTACTTC. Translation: CASSPGGAPLETQYF.

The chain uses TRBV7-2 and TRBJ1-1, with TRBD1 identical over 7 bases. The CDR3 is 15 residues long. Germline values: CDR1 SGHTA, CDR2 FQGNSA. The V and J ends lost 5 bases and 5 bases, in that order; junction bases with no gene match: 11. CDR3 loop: CASSPREGAGTEAFF. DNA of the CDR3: TGTGCCAGCAGCCCACGTGAGGGGGCGGGTACTGAAGCTTTCTTT.

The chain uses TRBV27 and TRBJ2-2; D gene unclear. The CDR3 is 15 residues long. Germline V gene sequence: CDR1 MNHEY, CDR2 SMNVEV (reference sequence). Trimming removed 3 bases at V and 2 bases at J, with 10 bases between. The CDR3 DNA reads TGTGCCAGCAGTTTTAATAGCAGAAACACCGGGGAGCTGTTTTTT. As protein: CASSFNSRNTGELFF.